The 21 T cell receptor beta chains below all came from one sample that was sequenced in a study of shared clonotypes between healthy human individuals. The naive CD8 population came from CD45RO-negative cells selected for CCR7, without terminally differentiated effector memory CD45RA+ cells. The protocol was immunoSEQ multiplex PCR, while the TCRdb copy is restricted to in-frame clones and leaves out a portion. Of some 600,000 clones listed, about 96% are singletons. Material for sequencing was naive CD8+ T cells sorted from blood. These receptors originate from a woman aged 25 to 39 in good health.

This chain joins TRBV2 and TRBJ2-7; D call uncertain. Per germline, CDR1 SNHLY and CDR2 FYNNEI. Trimming pared 3 bases from V and 2 bases from J, leaving 14 bases between. The CDR3 runs to 15 residues. CDR3 sequence (DNA): TGTGCCAGCAGTGATGTCGGCAATTATGCCTACGAGCAGTACTTC. Translating it yields CASSDVGNYAYEQYF.

This clone was picked up one time. The chain links TRBV27 to TRBJ2-3; TRBD2 matches 15 bases. With 3 bases clipped from V and 3 bases from J, the junction kept 7 bases outside the gene matches. This CDR3 has 18 residues. CDR1 is MNHEY, CDR2 SMNVEV, per germline (reference sequence). The CDR3: CASSFRTSGRAATDTQYF. Here the CDR3 DNA reads TGTGCCAGCAGTTTCCGGACTAGCGGGAGGGCAGCGACAGATACGCAGTATTTT.

This chain connects TRBV7-9 to TRBJ2-7, with 11 bases that match TRBD2. This CDR3 has 17 residues. Germline V gene data show CDR1 as SEHNR and CDR2 as FQNEAQ (reference sequence). Unmatched junction bases numbered 13, after V lost 6 bases and J lost 3 bases. CDR3 in DNA: TGTGCCAGCAGTCAAGGACTAGCGGGTCCCAACCTCTACGAGCAGTACTTC. Its protein is CASSQGLAGPNLYEQYF.

The gene calls are TRBV5-4 and TRBJ2-1; D call uncertain. V was cut by 0 bases and J by 9 bases, with 10 bases left in between. From germline, CDR1 is SGHNT and CDR2 YYREEE (reference sequence). The CDR3 length is 13 residues. The CDR3 DNA is TGTGCCAGCAGCTTGGGATCGGCTATTGAGCAGTTCTTC. Amino acids: CASSLGSAIEQFF.

The V and J genes are TRBV19 and TRBJ2-7, with D possibly matching TRBD2 (6 bases). Germline CDR1 LNHDA, CDR2 SQIVND (reference sequence). CDR3 size: 14 residues. The V and J ends lost 4 bases and 3 bases respectively, with 13 bases between them. In DNA, the CDR3 is TGTGCCAGTAGTAGCGGTAGCGGAGGCTACGAGCAGTACTTC. Translated: CASSSGSGGYEQYF.

The chain employs TRBV7-2 and TRBJ2-1, with TRBD2 identical over 9 bases. This CDR3 is built from 15 residues. Germline assignment: CDR1 SGHTA and CDR2 FQGNSA. V was pared by 1 base and J by 7 bases, with 5 bases of the junction left unmatched. The CDR3 protein is CASSLVTSGLNEQFF. The CDR3 DNA reads as TGTGCCAGCAGCTTAGTCACTAGCGGGTTAAATGAGCAGTTCTTC.

V and J are TRBV7-9 and TRBJ2-6; 7 nucleotides agree with TRBD2. V gave up 1 base and J gave up 0 bases; unmatched junction bases: 6. This CDR3 comprises 18 residues. The germline gives CDR1 SEHNR, CDR2 FQNEAQ (reference sequence). DNA for the CDR3: TGTGCCAGCAGCTTAGAGGCGGGGGATTCCTCTGGGGCCAACGTCCTGACTTTC. Residues: CASSLEAGDSSGANVLTF.

In this sample, this clone turned up once. The rearrangement joins TRBV5-1 to TRBJ2-3; 7 bases line up with TRBD1. The CDR3 contains 20 residues. V shed 3 bases, J shed 2 bases, and the junction held 21 bases outside the gene matches. The germline CDR1 and CDR2 sequences are SGHRS and YFSETQ. CDR3 protein: CASSSTPARTGPEPTDTQYF. The CDR3 DNA sequence: TGCGCCAGCAGCTCCACGCCAGCACGGACAGGTCCGGAACCCACAGATACGCAGTATTTT.

The CDR3 loop reads CATSRAGPISYNEQFF. The CDR3 DNA reads as TGTGCCACCAGCAGAGCGGGACCCATCTCCTACAATGAGCAGTTCTTC. J is TRBJ2-1 and V is TRBV15; possibly TRBD1 or TRBD2 for D (5 bases each). Germline V gene sequence: CDR1 LNHNV, CDR2 YYDKDF (reference sequence). The germline V and J ends were trimmed by 1 base and 0 bases, with 10 bases remaining between them. The CDR3 length is 16 residues.

The chain carries TRBV5-1 and TRBJ2-2, with D perhaps TRBD2 (7 bases). The V gene lost 3 bases and the J gene lost 4 bases, with 16 bases spanning the gap. This CDR3 is built from 16 residues. CDR1 and CDR2 (germline): SGHRS, YFSETQ. This chain's CDR3 is CASSWTDPGGTGELFF. CDR3 sequence (DNA): TGCGCCAGCAGCTGGACAGACCCGGGGGGCACCGGGGAGCTGTTTTTT. The full variable domain, completed using reference TRBV5-1 and TRBJ2-2, is KAGVTQTPRYLIKTRGQQVTLSCSPISGHRSVSWYQQTPGQGLQFLFEYFSETQRNKGNFPGRFSGRQFSNSRSEMNVSTLELGDSALYLCASSWTDPGGTGELFFGEGSRLTVL.

In this sample, this clone turned up once. The rearrangement uses TRBV9 and TRBJ1-3; TRBD1 agrees at 12 bases. Germline trimming cut 4 bases from V and 4 bases from J; bases unmatched to any gene: 9. The CDR3 is made up of 17 amino acids. Germline V CDR1 and CDR2: SGDLS, YYNGEE. CDR3 sequence reads: CASSLSRDRGLGNTIYF. CDR3 nucleotide sequence: TGTGCCAGCAGCTTGTCCCGGGACAGGGGGCTCGGAAACACCATATATTTT.

CDR3 residues: CASSRGVDEQFF. The CDR3 DNA follows: TGTGCCAGCAGTAGGGGGGTGGATGAGCAGTTCTTC. The chain has TRBV5-4 and TRBJ2-1, with D perhaps TRBD1 or TRBD2 (6 bases each). Germline V CDR1 and CDR2: SGHNT, YYREEE (reference sequence). Trimming left V 5 bases short and J 8 bases short, with 11 bases between. This CDR3 spans 12 amino acids.

The chain combines TRBV28 with TRBJ1-2, with D unresolved. Germline CDR1 reads MDHEN; CDR2 reads SYDVKM. The CDR3 is 14 residues long. V was cut by 2 bases and J by 4 bases, with 11 bases left in between. Here the CDR3 reads CASSLTRGSYGYTF. The CDR3 DNA is TGTGCCAGCAGTTTAACTCGGGGATCCTATGGCTACACCTTC.

The chain combines TRBV7-2 with TRBJ2-7, with a tentative D call TRBD2 (5 bases). In germline, CDR1 is SGHTA, CDR2 FQGNSA. V lost 1 base and J 3 bases, leaving 13 bases between the germline ends. This CDR3 is 15 amino acids long. The CDR3 loop reads CASSLVLTNYYEQYF. The DNA for the CDR3 is TGTGCCAGCAGCTTAGTATTGACTAACTACTACGAGCAGTACTTC.

V gene TRBV28 combines with J gene TRBJ2-7, with D perhaps matching TRBD1 (6 bases). The germline gives CDR1 MDHEN, CDR2 SYDVKM. V was pared by 7 bases and J by 3 bases, with 16 bases between. The CDR3 loop spans 14 amino acids. CDR3 region: CASTLTGEYYEQYF. The CDR3 nucleotides are TGTGCCAGCACCCTGACAGGAGAATACTACGAGCAGTACTTC.

As to this clone: Different DNA sequences within this sample yield the same CDR3. The rearrangement joins TRBV27 to TRBJ2-7; D may match TRBD1 or TRBD2 (5 bases each). This CDR3 has 13 residues. Trimming shortened V by 6 bases and J by 4 bases, and 13 bases separated the two germline ends. Germline assignment: CDR1 MNHEY and CDR2 SMNVEV (reference sequence). Here the CDR3 reads CASSPGRLYEQYF. The DNA of the CDR3 is TGTGCCAGCAGCCCGGGACGGCTTTACGAGCAGTACTTC.

The chain couples TRBV28 to TRBJ2-7; TRBD2 might be the D (6 bases). CDR1 and CDR2 (germline): MDHEN, SYDVKM. This CDR3 is built from 15 residues. Trimming stripped 5 bases from V and 4 bases from J, with 18 bases between. The CDR3 nucleotides read TGTGCCAGCAGTCCCCCGGGTAGCGGACGGTACGAGCAGTACTTC. It translates to CASSPPGSGRYEQYF.

The gene calls are TRBV7-8 and TRBJ1-2; the D gene is possibly TRBD1 (5 bases). The CDR3 sequence is 15 residues long. Germline V lookup: CDR1 SGHVS, CDR2 FQNEAQ. The ends were cut back, 5 bases at V and 7 bases at J, with 20 bases in the middle. The chain's CDR3 is CASSLRRTGTFGYTF. Here the CDR3 DNA reads TGTGCCAGCAGCCTACGGAGGACGGGGACGTTTGGCTACACCTTC.

This chain connects TRBV29-1 to TRBJ2-1, with 8 positions matching TRBD2. J lost 4 bases, V lost 2 bases, and 1 base had no gene match. The CDR3 sequence is 13 residues long. Germline assignment: CDR1 SQVTM and CDR2 ANQGSEA. DNA for the CDR3: TGCAGCGTTGAAACTAGCGGATACAATGAGCAGTTCTTC. Translating it yields CSVETSGYNEQFF.

V and J are TRBV7-9 and TRBJ1-2, with 7 bases aligning to TRBD1. Germline lookup yields CDR1 SEHNR and CDR2 FQNEAQ (reference sequence). Trimming at V came to 5 bases and at J to 8 bases, leaving 8 bases not matched to a gene. CDR3 length: 13 amino acids. The CDR3 nucleotides are TGTGCCAGCAGCCCAGGGGGTAATCTAGGCTACACCTTC. Amino acid sequence: CASSPGGNLGYTF.

About this clone itself: At the DNA level, this CDR3 is encoded by other sequences in the same sample as well. The rearrangement links TRBV27 to TRBJ2-1; D remains unclear. This CDR3 comprises 13 residues. With 3 bases removed from V and 6 bases from J, the gap between germline ends came to 9 bases. Looked up from germline, CDR1 is MNHEY and CDR2 is SMNVEV (reference sequence). The CDR3 region is CASSLSGRNEQFF. The CDR3 bases are TGTGCCAGCAGTTTGAGTGGACGCAATGAGCAGTTCTTC.